Following are 12 T cell receptor beta chains from one sample sequenced in a study of T cells in Graves' hyperthyroidism and ophthalmopathy. Researchers took RNA transcripts and amplified the TCR beta CDR3 regions from them. An initial round of RT-PCR targeting the TCR CDR3 relied on the HTBI primer set. TCRdb reprocessed the multiplex PCR reads with MiXCR, giving one entry per CDR3 protein. The sample includes 250,000 to 350,000 distinct CDR3 sequences, approximately 21% of them seen just once. Input material: blood. These receptors were collected from a man in his thirties or forties with Graves' ophthalmopathy.

V usage is TRBV30 and J usage is TRBJ1-4; 8 nucleotides line up with TRBD1. Per germline, CDR1 GTSNPN and CDR2 SVGIG (reference sequence). The CDR3 is 14 amino acids. The ends lost 3 bases at V and 5 bases at J; junction bases unmatched: 5. DNA of the CDR3: TGTGCCTGGAGCGACGGACAGGGCAATGAAAAACTGTTTTTT. Its translation: CAWSDGQGNEKLFF.

The table lists this clonotype with a few counts. The CDR3 nucleotides read TGTGCCAGCAGCTTAAGAACCGGGACTAGCGGGAAGAGTGAGCAGTTCTTC. This sequence encodes CASSLRTGTSGKSEQFF. This chain uses TRBV7-2 with TRBJ2-1, with TRBD2 identical over 13 bases. The CDR3 is 17 residues long. Germline V lookup: CDR1 SGHTA, CDR2 FQGNSA. Losses at the gene ends were 2 bases for V and 9 bases for J; bases not matched to a gene: 10.

This clonotype was recorded at least ten times. This chain links TRBV5-5 with TRBJ1-4, with 11 bases identical to TRBD1. Germline CDR1 SGHKS, CDR2 YYEKEE (reference sequence). There are 16 residues in the CDR3. V shed 1 base and J 7 bases; nucleotides not matched to a gene: 6. In DNA form, the CDR3 reads TGTGCCAGCAGCTTGCCGTGGACAGGGGGCGGTGAAAAACTGTTTTTT. Its protein product is CASSLPWTGGGEKLFF.

This clonotype has just one count. The V and J genes are TRBV4-1 and TRBJ2-2; D gene unclear. This CDR3 contains 14 residues. CDR1 MGHRA and CDR2 YSYEKL come from the germline V gene. The V end was cut by 4 bases, the J end by 6 bases, with 12 bases between. The CDR3 DNA is TGCGCCAGCAGCCCGCTACTAAGGTCCGGGGAGCTGTTTTTT. Amino acids: CASSPLLRSGELFF.

This clonotype was seen many times. This chain links TRBV5-1 with TRBJ2-3; maybe TRBD2 (5 bases). Germline V gene sequence: CDR1 SGHRS, CDR2 YFSETQ. The CDR3 length is 14 residues. Trimming took 5 bases from V and 0 from J, leaving 10 bases between them. This CDR3 is CASRVALSTDTQYF. In DNA, the CDR3 is TGCGCCAGCAGGGTAGCGCTAAGCACAGATACGCAGTATTTT.

The chain links TRBV12-3 or TRBV12-4 to TRBJ1-3; D is unresolved. Trimming took off 6 bases at V and 0 bases at J, with 9 bases between the two ends. The CDR3 length is 14 residues. CDR3 DNA: TGTGCCAGCAGACCTGACACCTCTGGAAACACCATATATTTT. Amino acids: CASRPDTSGNTIYF.

In its sample, this clonotype was seen many times. The V and J genes are TRBV11-3 and TRBJ2-5, with TRBD2 matching 10 bases. Trimming removed 2 bases from V and 5 bases from J; junction bases left unmatched: 8. Germline V gene lookup returns CDR1 SGHNT and CDR2 YENEEA. This CDR3 has 16 residues. The CDR3 DNA reads TGTGCCAGCAGCTTACGTGCTAGCGGGAGCGTTGAGACCCAGTACTTC. Its translation: CASSLRASGSVETQYF. Based on the CDR3 plus reference TRBV11-3 and TRBJ2-5, the full variable domain is EAGVVQSPRYKIIEKKQPVAFWCNPISGHNTLYWYLQNLGQGPELLIRYENEEAVDDSQLPKDRFSAERLKGVDSTLKIQPAELGDSAVYLCASSLRASGSVETQYFGPGTRLLVL.

This clonotype showed up just a few times. The rearrangement uses TRBV10-2 and TRBJ2-2; D is possibly TRBD2 (5 bases). Per the germline V gene, CDR1 is WSHSY and CDR2 is SAAADI. V was trimmed by 8 bases and J by 0 bases, leaving 13 bases between them. This CDR3 comprises 15 residues. The chain's CDR3 is CASARLSSNTGELFF. CDR3 in DNA: TGCGCCAGCGCCAGACTATCATCGAACACCGGGGAGCTGTTTTTT.

This clonotype was counted only a few times. The chain recombines TRBV30 with TRBJ2-5; 12 bases are shared with TRBD1. The CDR3 loop spans 15 amino acids. CDR1 and CDR2 (germline): GTSNPN, SVGIG (reference sequence). V trimming: 3 bases; J trimming: 1 base; junction bases outside the gene matches: 3. The CDR3 region is CAWRGQGATQETQYF. The CDR3 nucleotides read TGTGCCTGGAGGGGACAGGGGGCCACCCAAGAGACCCAGTACTTC.

The rearrangement joins TRBV10-1 to TRBJ2-7, with 11 bases aligning to TRBD2. The ends lost 7 bases at V and 5 bases at J; junction bases unmatched: 4. CDR3 length: 13 amino acids. From germline, CDR1 is WNHNN and CDR2 SYGVQD (reference sequence). CDR3 sequence (DNA): TGCGCCAGCACTAGCGGGAGGATCAACGAGCAGTACTTC. Encoded protein: CASTSGRINEQYF.

This clonotype was observed at least ten times. The CDR3 is CAWGLGPYNEQFF. The CDR3 DNA follows: TGTGCCTGGGGACTAGGACCGTACAATGAGCAGTTCTTC. The V gene is TRBV28, the J gene TRBJ2-1; TRBD2 matches 8 bases. CDR3 length: 13 residues. Germline values: CDR1 MDHEN, CDR2 SYDVKM. Germline trimming cut 11 bases from V and 4 bases from J; bases unmatched to any gene: 7.

The chain uses TRBV27 and TRBJ2-5; D unclear. The V gene's germline CDR1 is MNHEY and CDR2 SMNVEV (reference sequence). CDR3 size: 13 residues. V was trimmed by 5 bases and J by 2 bases, leaving 9 bases between them. CDR3 in DNA: TGTGCCAGCAGTCCATCTGGACAAGAGACCCAGTACTTC. Translating gives CASSPSGQETQYF.